The 10 T cell receptor beta chains in this list originate from one sample, sequenced in a study of blood T cell repertoires in COVID-19. Sequenced by immunoSEQ multiplex PCR; TCRdb stores in-frame clones only, minus some. This repertoire shows just over 60,000 clones, around 80% found once; its top ten account for over 20%. The source material was peripheral blood. The receptors stem from a woman aged 80 or older with active or convalescent COVID-19.

This clone showed up just a few times. The chain couples TRBV5-1 to TRBJ1-2; D unclear. Germline lookup yields CDR1 SGHRS and CDR2 YFSETQ. V was cut by 4 bases and J by 7 bases, with 11 bases left in between. The CDR3 has 12 residues. CDR3 residues: CASSGIEGGYTF. CDR3 DNA sequence: TGCGCCAGCAGCGGGATCGAGGGTGGCTACACCTTC.

This chain links TRBV5-1 with TRBJ1-2; D might be TRBD1 (5 bases). The germline CDR1 and CDR2 sequences are SGHRS and YFSETQ. Trimming removed 4 bases at V and 3 bases at J, with 7 bases between. The CDR3 length is 12 residues. The DNA for the CDR3 is TGCGCCAGCAGCCAGACAGACTATGGCTACACCTTC. Its translation: CASSQTDYGYTF.

CDR3 DNA: TGTGCCAGCAGCTGGGACGGGGGGCTCTACGAGCAGTACTTC. It codes for CASSWDGGLYEQYF. The chain uses TRBV7-9 and TRBJ2-7; tentative D call: TRBD2 (7 bases). Germline lookup yields CDR1 SEHNR and CDR2 FQNEAQ (reference sequence). CDR3 length: 14 residues. Trimming took 4 bases from V and 3 from J, leaving 13 bases between them.

This clone occurred once. The chain has TRBV10-3 and TRBJ1-2; no clear D gene. Germline CDR1 reads ENHRY; CDR2 reads SYGVKD. Deletions cut 4 bases from V and 8 bases from J, with 14 bases between. CDR3 length: 13 amino acids. The CDR3 sequence is CAISARWEEGYTF. In DNA, the CDR3 is TGTGCCATCAGTGCTCGATGGGAGGAGGGCTACACCTTC.

The gene calls are TRBV5-1 and TRBJ1-3, with 9 bases lining up with TRBD1. V trimming: 4 bases; J trimming: 4 bases; junction bases outside the gene matches: 6. Germline-derived CDR1 and CDR2 are SGHRS and YFSETQ. This CDR3 has 15 residues. CDR3 region: CASSPGTGNGNTIYF. The CDR3 DNA reads TGCGCCAGCAGCCCCGGGACAGGGAACGGAAACACCATATATTTT.

The chain employs TRBV2 and TRBJ2-2; a possible D gene is TRBD1 (6 bases). CDR1 is SNHLY and CDR2 is FYNNEI in the germline V gene. CDR3 length: 15 residues. The germline V and J ends were trimmed by 8 bases and 6 bases, with 19 bases remaining between them. The CDR3 DNA sequence: TGTGCCAGCCAAATACAGGGATCATTGGCCGGGGAGCTGTTTTTT. Protein: CASQIQGSLAGELFF.

This sequence joins TRBV6-5 and TRBJ1-1, with a tentative D call TRBD1 (5 bases). Germline CDR1 and CDR2: MNHEY and SVGAGI. This CDR3 region has 16 residues. The V and J ends lost 0 bases and 4 bases respectively, with 15 bases between them. CDR3 residues: CASSYSNSREVTEAFF. For the CDR3, the DNA is TGTGCCAGCAGTTACTCGAATTCCAGGGAGGTCACTGAAGCTTTCTTT.

The V call is TRBV25-1, the J call TRBJ2-5, with D possibly being TRBD1 (6 bases). The CDR3 spans 13 residues. Trimming took off 6 bases at V and 1 base at J, with 9 bases between the two ends. Germline loops: CDR1 MGHDK, CDR2 SYGVNS. The CDR3 spells CASRLDSQETQYF. Here the CDR3 DNA reads TGTGCCAGCAGGCTGGACAGCCAAGAGACCCAGTACTTC.

The CDR3 loop is CASRRQGANYEQYF. CDR3 nucleotides: TGTGCCAGCAGACGACAGGGGGCTAACTACGAGCAGTACTTC. The rearrangement links TRBV27 to TRBJ2-7; 10 positions agree with TRBD1. V shed 6 bases and J 3 bases; nucleotides not matched to a gene: 5. CDR1 is MNHEY, CDR2 SMNVEV, per germline (reference sequence). The CDR3 has 14 amino acids.

The chain has TRBV5-1 and TRBJ2-7, with D hard to call. This CDR3 is built from 14 residues. Germline V CDR1 and CDR2: SGHRS, YFSETQ. Trimming cost V 0 bases and J 0 bases, with 7 bases left between them. CDR3 DNA: TGCGCCAGCAGCTTGGGTTCCAGCTCCTACGAGCAGTACTTC. This gives the protein CASSLGSSSYEQYF.